Listed below are T cell receptor beta chains from one sample, sequenced in a study of blood T cells in healthy people across ages. TCRdb re-derived calls from the 5' RACE reads in MiXCR, one entry per CDR3 protein. The table has around 670,000 distinct CDR3 sequences, about 30% seen once. The sample was blood. The receptors stem from an elderly woman in good health. Each CDR3 is given with its conserved first and last residue. Each record gives: D gene, J gene, clone size, V gene, CDR3 protein, CDR3 DNA. D genes are given only for firm matches. Rows may omit the clone size; those that give it use once, few, many or a size class.

TRBD1	TRBJ2-1	many	TRBV6-2/TRBV6-3	CASSPTGGIFNEQFF	TGTGCCAGCAGCCCTACAGGGGGCATCTTCAATGAGCAGTTCTTC
TRBD2	TRBJ2-5	few	TRBV2	CASRLRTSQEETQYF	TGTGCCAGCAGGCTGAGGACTAGTCAGGAAGAGACCCAGTACTTC
TRBD1	TRBJ1-1	many	TRBV29-1	CSVWTGTNTEAFF	TGCAGCGTCTGGACAGGTACTAACACTGAAGCTTTCTTT
-	TRBJ2-5	many	TRBV29-1	CSVVAYGETQYF	TGCAGCGTTGTAGCGTACGGAGAGACCCAGTACTTC
-	TRBJ2-3	few	TRBV14	CASSQGGGANTQYF	TGTGCCAGCAGCCAAGGAGGGGGGGCAAATACGCAGTATTTT
-	TRBJ2-3	-	TRBV7-9	CASSAFGVGGTQYF	TGTGCCAGCAGCGCCTTCGGGGTGGGGGGGACACAGTATTTT
-	TRBJ2-5	-	TRBV3-1	CASSQATNYGETQYF	TGTGCCAGCAGCCAAGCAACAAACTACGGTGAGACCCAGTACTTC
-	TRBJ1-2	many	TRBV2	CASTRGAAETDGYTF	TGTGCCAGCACTAGGGGGGCAGCTGAGACCGATGGCTACACCTTC
TRBD1	TRBJ1-5	few	TRBV20-1	CSVRQGAGTQPQHF	TGCAGTGTCAGACAGGGGGCTGGGACTCAGCCCCAGCATTTT
TRBD2	TRBJ2-3	many	TRBV20-1	CSASTSGRPSSTDTQYF	TGCAGTGCCTCTACTAGCGGGAGACCGTCGAGCACAGATACGCAGTATTTT
-	TRBJ1-2	-	TRBV28	CATPLRGGYGYTF	TGTGCCACCCCACTTCGAGGGGGCTATGGCTACACCTTC
TRBD2	TRBJ2-3	-	TRBV20-1	CSALAGERADTQYF	TGCAGTGCCCTAGCGGGGGAGAGGGCAGATACGCAGTATTTT
TRBD1	TRBJ2-2	many	TRBV12-3/TRBV12-4	CASSRGITTGELFF	TGTGCCAGCAGCAGGGGGATTACCACCGGGGAGCTGTTTTTT
-	TRBJ2-3	-	TRBV4-1	CASSLRGATDTQYF	TGCGCCAGCAGCCTCCGGGGGGCCACAGATACGCAGTATTTT
TRBD2	TRBJ2-3	many	TRBV7-7	CASSFPSGGRTDTQYF	TGTGCCAGCAGCTTCCCAAGCGGGGGGCGCACAGATACGCAGTATTTT
-	TRBJ2-5	-	TRBV20-1	CSAPLTTGNEQYF	TGCAGTGCTCCTCTAACGACGGGAAATGAGCAGTACTTC
-	TRBJ2-3	many	TRBV6-5	CASSLQSLTYF	TGTGCCAGCAGTTTGCAGTCCTTGACGTATTTT
-	TRBJ1-2	many	TRBV28	CALSRVANYGYTF	TGTGCCCTCTCCAGGGTCGCTAACTATGGCTACACCTTC
-	TRBJ2-5	-	TRBV20-1	CSARGLGWEQYF	TGCAGTGCTAGAGGATTGGGTTGGGAGCAGTACTTC
TRBD2	TRBJ2-1	many	TRBV27	CASRRELMYNEQFF	TGTGCCAGCAGGCGGGAGCTTATGTACAATGAGCAGTTCTTC
-	TRBJ2-7	many	TRBV7-9	CASSPVSGGAYEQYF	TGTGCCAGCAGCCCTGTCAGCGGAGGGGCCTACGAGCAGTACTTC
-	TRBJ1-2	few	TRBV25-1	CASSEAPWRDGYTF	TGTGCCAGCAGTGAGGCCCCCTGGAGGGATGGCTACACCTTC
TRBD2	TRBJ2-7	-	TRBV6-1	CASSKLAGIQETRYF	TGTGCCAGCAGTAAGCTAGCGGGGATCCAAGAGACCCGGTACTTC